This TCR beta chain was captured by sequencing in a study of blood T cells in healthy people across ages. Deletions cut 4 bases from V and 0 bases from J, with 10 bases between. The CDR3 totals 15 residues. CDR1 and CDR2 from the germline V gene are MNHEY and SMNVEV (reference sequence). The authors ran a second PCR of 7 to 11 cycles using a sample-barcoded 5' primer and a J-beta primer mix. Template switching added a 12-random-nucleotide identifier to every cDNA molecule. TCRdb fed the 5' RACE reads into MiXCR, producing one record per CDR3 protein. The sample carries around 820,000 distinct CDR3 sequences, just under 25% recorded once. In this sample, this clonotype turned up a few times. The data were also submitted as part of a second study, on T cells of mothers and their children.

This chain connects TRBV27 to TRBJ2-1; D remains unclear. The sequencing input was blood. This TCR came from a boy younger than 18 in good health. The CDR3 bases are TGTGCCAGCAGTTATAATCCGAACTCCTACAATGAGCAGTTCTTC. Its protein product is CASSYNPNSYNEQFF.